This T cell receptor beta chain was captured in a study of Ad26.COV2.S vaccination and SARS-CoV-2 variants. General study results and limits: The authors reported substantial breadth in spike-specific CD8+ and CD4+ T cell responses after vaccination.

The V and J ends lost 4 bases and 10 bases respectively, with 19 bases between them. The CDR3 consists of 15 residues. Germline-derived CDR1 and CDR2 are MGHRA and YSYEKL. The table lists this clone with a count of one. Antigen specificity is unknown. The treatment here: roughly 18 received Ad26.COV2.S at low or high dose, single or two shots; a few received placebo; per-sample allocation not given. Specimen acquisition occurred on day 63 following the initial vaccine or placebo injection. The assay was immunoSEQ multiplex PCR, and TCRdb's table has in-frame clones only and misses some. The profile covers about 350,000 clones, with around nine tenths appearing a single time and roughly 5% taken by the ten largest.

Here the sequenced sample was peripheral blood, taken in a trial of Ad26.COV2.S vaccine versus placebo. This clonotype originated in a person between 18 and 59 years old who received the Ad26.COV2.S COVID-19 vaccine or a placebo. The chain uses TRBV4-1 and TRBJ1-4; TRBD1 might be the D (5 bases). CDR3 in amino acids: CASSPLGDAPGKLFF. In DNA, the CDR3 is TGCGCCAGCAGCCCCCTGGGGGACGCACCGGGAAAACTGTTTTTT.